One sample yielded the 18 T cell receptor beta chains listed below, sequenced in a study of early T cells in non-severe SARS-CoV-2 infection. MiXCR, run by TCRdb on the 5' RACE reads, gives a single entry per CDR3 protein. The sample carries 35,000 to 45,000 distinct CDR3 sequences, 3.9% recorded once. The sample taken for sequencing was whole blood. These receptors came from an adult who was a healthcare worker with PCR-confirmed SARS-CoV-2 infection or an uninfected control (not recorded which).

This clonotype was counted only a few times. The CDR3, as DNA: TGCAGTGCCCAACCCCGCCCATACGGACTAGCGGGCGATAGTATAGCCAAAAACATTCAGTACTTC. Translated: CSAQPRPYGLAGDSIAKNIQYF. The rearrangement joins TRBV20-1 to TRBJ2-4, with 11 nucleotides matching TRBD2. Trimming cost V 6 bases and J 0 bases; bases outside gene matches: 25. The CDR3 length is 22 residues. The germline V gene encodes CDR1 DFQATT and CDR2 SNEGSKA (reference sequence).

This clonotype was seen repeatedly, ten times or more. The V gene is TRBV18, the J gene TRBJ2-3, with D tentatively TRBD1 (5 bases). This CDR3 is built from 13 residues. Trimming removed 2 bases at V and 4 bases at J, with 7 bases between. Germline V gives CDR1 KGHSH, CDR2 LQKENI. The CDR3 sequence: CASSPRQPDTQYF. The DNA for the CDR3 is TGTGCCAGCTCACCAAGACAGCCAGATACGCAGTATTTT.

In its sample, this clonotype was seen many times. The chain carries TRBV7-2 and TRBJ2-1; the D is unclear. CDR1 is SGHTA and CDR2 is FQGNSA in the germline V gene. The length of the CDR3 is 13 residues. Trimming cost V 1 base and J 7 bases, with 8 bases left between them. Here the CDR3 DNA reads TGTGCCAGCAGCTTAGGCCCTGGAAATGAGCAGTTCTTC. It encodes CASSLGPGNEQFF.

There are many counts of this clonotype. This chain uses TRBV2 with TRBJ1-2, with TRBD1 matching 9 bases. Germline V gene sequence: CDR1 SNHLY, CDR2 FYNNEI. After removal of 4 bases from V and 8 bases from J, the junction contained 2 bases not matched to a gene. The CDR3 is made up of 12 amino acids. The CDR3: CASSGDRDGYTF. CDR3 DNA sequence: TGTGCCAGCAGTGGGGACAGGGACGGCTACACCTTC.

This clonotype was seen a few times. The V and J genes are TRBV19 and TRBJ2-4, with D hard to call. This CDR3 region has 12 residues. V lost 6 bases, J lost 6 bases, and 9 bases lay in between. Looked up from germline, CDR1 is LNHDA and CDR2 is SQIVND (reference sequence). The CDR3 is CASRANLNIQYF. DNA for the CDR3: TGTGCCAGTAGAGCTAACCTAAACATTCAGTACTTC.

The table lists this clonotype with many counts. The chain carries TRBV6-5 and TRBJ2-3; 9 nucleotides match TRBD1. V was pared by 4 bases and J by 7 bases, with 9 bases of the junction left unmatched. The CDR3 spans 15 residues. The V gene's germline CDR1 is MNHEY and CDR2 SVGAGI. The CDR3 nucleotides read TGTGCCAGCAGTTCACGAGGGACAGGGCGATATACGCAGTATTTT. It specifies CASSSRGTGRYTQYF.

This clonotype was observed at least ten times. The chain recombines TRBV4-1 with TRBJ2-5; 7 nucleotides agree with TRBD2. The germline V gene encodes CDR1 MGHRA and CDR2 YSYEKL. This CDR3 spans 14 amino acids. V shed 5 bases and J 3 bases; nucleotides not matched to a gene: 6. The CDR3 DNA is TGCGCCAGCAGCTCCACGGGGAGGGAAGAGACCCAGTACTTC. Translated: CASSSTGREETQYF.

This clonotype was observed a few times. The gene calls are TRBV7-8 and TRBJ2-4, with a tentative D call TRBD2 (5 bases). Germline V gene data show CDR1 as SGHVS and CDR2 as FQNEAQ. The length of the CDR3 is 19 residues. V lost 3 bases and J 0 bases, leaving 21 bases between the germline ends. CDR3 bases: TGTGCCAGCAGCTTGGATCTAGCCCCAGTCCCCAAAGCCAAAAACATTCAGTACTTC. It yields the protein CASSLDLAPVPKAKNIQYF.

This clonotype was detected ten times or more. This chain joins TRBV13 and TRBJ2-7, with 9 bases that match TRBD2. CDR3 length: 14 residues. The ends lost 5 bases at V and 4 bases at J; junction bases unmatched: 6. The germline gives CDR1 PRHDT, CDR2 FYEKMQ (reference sequence). DNA of the CDR3: TGTGCCAGCAGCCCGGGACTAGCCGTTTACGAGCAGTACGTC. This translates into CASSPGLAVYEQYV.

This clonotype has ten or more counts. The chain couples TRBV4-3 to TRBJ2-7; D unresolved. The CDR3 covers 15 residues. Germline V gives CDR1 LGHNA, CDR2 YSLEER. The V end was cut by 0 bases, the J end by 3 bases, with 12 bases between. The CDR3 region has the DNA TGCGCCAGCAGCCAAGATAGGTCTCCCAACTACGAGCAGTACTTC. This sequence encodes CASSQDRSPNYEQYF.

This clonotype was seen many times. The rearrangement links TRBV6-6 to TRBJ2-7; possibly TRBD1 or TRBD2 for D (5 bases each). Trimming removed 0 bases from V and 4 bases from J, with 13 bases in between. CDR3 length: 15 amino acids. The germline gives CDR1 MNHNY, CDR2 SVGAGI (reference sequence). The CDR3 DNA reads as TGTGCCAGCAGTTACTCGGGCCAGGGAGCTTACGAGCAGTACTTC. This gives the protein CASSYSGQGAYEQYF.

This clonotype showed up many times. The CDR3 sequence: CSARDRDRPYEQYV. The CDR3 DNA follows: TGCAGTGCTAGAGACCGGGACAGACCTTACGAGCAGTACGTC. The chain carries TRBV20-1 and TRBJ2-7; 7 positions agree with TRBD1. V dropped 0 bases and J dropped 4; count of bases not matched to a gene: 6. This CDR3 contains 14 residues. Per germline, CDR1 DFQATT and CDR2 SNEGSKA (reference sequence).

Many counts were recorded for this clonotype. J is TRBJ2-1 and V is TRBV7-3; D possibly corresponds to TRBD1 (5 bases). Germline CDR1 and CDR2: SGHTA and FQGTGA. Trimming took 5 bases from V and 6 from J, leaving 14 bases between them. The CDR3 loop spans 14 amino acids. The CDR3 reads CASSPRAGRNEQFF. CDR3 DNA sequence: TGTGCCAGCAGCCCCCGAGCAGGGCGCAATGAGCAGTTCTTC.

This clonotype was picked up many times. The chain links TRBV4-1 to TRBJ1-1; D is undetermined. CDR1 and CDR2 from the germline V gene are MGHRA and YSYEKL. V lost 1 base, J lost 5 bases, and 8 bases lay in between. CDR3 length: 13 amino acids. CDR3 residues: CASSQAMRTEAFF. The CDR3 coding sequence is TGCGCCAGCAGCCAAGCAATGAGGACTGAAGCTTTCTTT.

The CDR3 protein is CASRGQNSGNTIYF. The DNA for the CDR3 is TGTGCCAGCAGAGGACAGAACTCTGGAAACACCATATATTTT. The chain couples TRBV2 to TRBJ1-3; D is perhaps TRBD1 (6 bases). CDR3 length equals 14 residues. Deletions cut 6 bases from V and 0 bases from J, with 9 bases between. Germline V gene sequence: CDR1 SNHLY, CDR2 FYNNEI.

Ten or more counts support this clonotype. The rearrangement uses TRBV24-1 and TRBJ2-1; no clear D gene. The CDR3 sequence is 17 residues long. Germline CDR1 and CDR2: KGHDR and SFDVKD. The V end lost 2 bases, the J end lost 0 bases, and 13 bases lay between the germline ends. The CDR3 reads CATSDYDTVGSYNEQFF. In DNA, the CDR3 is TGTGCCACCAGTGATTACGACACCGTGGGCTCCTACAATGAGCAGTTCTTC.

In its sample, this clonotype was seen many times. The rearrangement joins TRBV19 to TRBJ2-5; D may match TRBD1 or TRBD2 (7 bases each). V lost 4 bases and J lost 5, with 20 bases in between. The germline V gene has CDR1 LNHDA and CDR2 SQIVND (reference sequence). There are 16 residues in the CDR3. The CDR3 is CASSRGAGQGEETQYF. The CDR3 nucleotides read TGTGCCAGTAGTAGGGGAGCGGGGCAGGGGGAGGAGACCCAGTACTTC. Looking up the rest from reference TRBV19 and TRBJ2-5 gives the full variable domain: DGGITQSPKYLFRKEGQNVTLSCEQNLNHDAMYWYRQDPGQGLRLIYYSQIVNDFQKGDIAEGYSVSREKKESFPLTVTSAQKNPTAFYLCASSRGAGQGEETQYFGPGTRLLVL.

There are many counts of this clonotype. The chain recombines TRBV28 with TRBJ2-7, with D possibly matching TRBD1 (6 bases). The CDR3 spans 13 residues. Trimming left V 3 bases short and J 2 bases short, with 8 bases between. Looked up from germline, CDR1 is MDHEN and CDR2 is SYDVKM. The CDR3 sequence: CASSFGQTYEQYF. As DNA, the CDR3 is TGTGCCAGCAGTTTCGGACAGACCTACGAGCAGTACTTC.